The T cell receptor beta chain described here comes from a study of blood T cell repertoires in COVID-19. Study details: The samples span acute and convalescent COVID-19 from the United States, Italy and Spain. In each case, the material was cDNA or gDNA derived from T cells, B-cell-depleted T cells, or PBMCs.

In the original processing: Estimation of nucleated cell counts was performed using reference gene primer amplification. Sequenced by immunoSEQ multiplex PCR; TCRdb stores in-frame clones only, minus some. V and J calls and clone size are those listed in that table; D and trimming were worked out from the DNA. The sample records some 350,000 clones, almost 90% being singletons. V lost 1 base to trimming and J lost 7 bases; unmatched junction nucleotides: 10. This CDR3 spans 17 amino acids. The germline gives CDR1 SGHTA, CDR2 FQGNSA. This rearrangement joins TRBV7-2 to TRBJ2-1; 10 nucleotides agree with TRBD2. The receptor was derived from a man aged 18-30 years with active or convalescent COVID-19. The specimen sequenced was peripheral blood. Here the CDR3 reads CASSLGVASGSQNEQFF. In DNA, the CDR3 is TGTGCCAGCAGCTTAGGGGTCGCTAGCGGGAGTCAGAATGAGCAGTTCTTC. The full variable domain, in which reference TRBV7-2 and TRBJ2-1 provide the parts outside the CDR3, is GAGVSQSPSNKVTEKGKDVELRCDPISGHTALYWYRQSLGQGLEFLIYFQGNSAPDKSGLPSDRFSAERTGGSVSTLTIQRTQQEDSAVYLCASSLGVASGSQNEQFFGPGTRLTVL.